One sample yielded the 9 T cell receptor beta chains listed below, sequenced in a study of CD8+CD57+ T cells in acquired aplastic anemia (dated by TCRdb to between 2017 and 2018). Patients chosen for sequencing had shown expansion of CD8+CD57+ cells by flow cytometry. TCRdb names Illumina HiSeq 2000 as the instrument used. Profiling of TCR beta VDJ combinations and CDR3 sequences used genomic DNA as the template. The public reads were reprocessed in TCRdb via fastp at Q25 and MiXCR, keeping in-frame beta chains. Duplicate CDR3 protein sequences are folded into a single record with the most common DNA and genes. In all, the sample holds roughly 180,000 distinct CDR3 sequences, and more than 60% of those were seen once. Approximately 40% of the sample is in the top ten clones. Sequences were obtained from sorted CD4+, CD8+, or CD8+CD57+ T cells (not recorded which) from PBMCs. These receptor sequences come from a human donor with aplastic anemia.

Ten or more counts support this clonotype. The genes are TRBV5-1 and TRBJ1-1, with D perhaps matching TRBD1 (5 bases). CDR3 length: 15 amino acids. Trimming pared 4 bases from V and 0 bases from J, leaving 13 bases between. Germline V lookup: CDR1 SGHRS, CDR2 YFSETQ. As DNA, the CDR3 is TGCGCCAGCAGCGTACCGGGACGGATGAACACTGAAGCTTTCTTT. Its protein product is CASSVPGRMNTEAFF.

V gene TRBV9 combines with J gene TRBJ2-2; a possible D gene is TRBD2 (6 bases). The germline V gene has CDR1 SGDLS and CDR2 YYNGEE. The V and J ends lost 3 bases and 4 bases respectively, with 22 bases between them. The CDR3 is 18 amino acids. The CDR3 here is CASSGFEAGSFPTGELFF. CDR3 sequence (DNA): TGTGCCAGCAGCGGATTCGAAGCGGGCTCTTTCCCCACCGGGGAGCTGTTTTTT.

This clonotype was picked up a small number of times. This chain connects TRBV5-1 to TRBJ1-1; a possible D gene is TRBD1 (6 bases). The V gene's germline CDR1 is SGHRS and CDR2 YFSETQ. The CDR3 runs to 14 residues. Trimming pared 5 bases from V and 0 bases from J, leaving 11 bases between. The CDR3 here is CASRAGTMNTEAFF. CDR3 nucleotide sequence: TGCGCCAGCAGGGCCGGGACAATGAACACTGAAGCTTTCTTT.

The chain joins TRBV19 to TRBJ1-2; 8 nucleotides line up with TRBD1. The germline CDR1 and CDR2 sequences are LNHDA and SQIVND (reference sequence). This CDR3 is 14 amino acids long. Trimming at V came to 6 bases and at J to 0 bases, leaving 3 bases not matched to a gene. CDR3: CASSEGQANYGYTF. The CDR3 nucleotides read TGTGCCAGTAGCGAGGGACAGGCTAACTATGGCTACACCTTC.

The J gene is TRBJ1-1, the V gene TRBV2, with D uncertain. This CDR3 region has 11 residues. V lost 2 bases, J lost 8 bases, and 6 bases lay in between. Germline V gene sequence: CDR1 SNHLY, CDR2 FYNNEI. CDR3 bases: TGTGCCAGCAGTGAATGGGTAGAAGCTTTCTTT. Residues: CASSEWVEAFF.

The CDR3 nucleotides are TGCAGTGCTAGAGATCAAGCGGAGACCCAGTACTTC. Encoded protein: CSARDQAETQYF. The V and J genes are TRBV20-1 and TRBJ2-5; D is unresolved. The V gene lost 0 bases and the J gene lost 5 bases, with 7 bases spanning the gap. This CDR3 is 12 amino acids long. Germline V gives CDR1 DFQATT, CDR2 SNEGSKA (reference sequence).

The chain is built from TRBV6-5 and TRBJ2-5; TRBD2 aligns across 8 bases. J lost 5 bases, V lost 6 bases, and 11 bases had no gene match. CDR3 length: 15 residues. The germline V gene encodes CDR1 MNHEY and CDR2 SVGAGI. CDR3 in amino acids: CASRQGLGGGETQYF. CDR3 nucleotides: TGTGCCAGCAGGCAGGGACTAGGGGGTGGCGAGACCCAGTACTTC.

The gene calls are TRBV27 and TRBJ2-1, with a tentative D call TRBD2 (6 bases). Trimming cost V 4 bases and J 7 bases, with 17 bases left between them. Per the germline V gene, CDR1 is MNHEY and CDR2 is SMNVEV (reference sequence). CDR3 length: 15 residues. CDR3 in DNA: TGTGCCAGCAGTTCTCCTTTGGAGGGCCGTAATGAGCAGTTCTTC. This translates into CASSSPLEGRNEQFF.

This clonotype is a singleton in its sample. The chain has TRBV25-1 and TRBJ1-1, with unresolved D. Between the trimmed V and J ends, which lost 8 bases and 0 bases, there was a span of 10 bases. Germline CDR1 is MGHDK and CDR2 is SYGVNS. This CDR3 has 13 amino acids. This chain's CDR3 is CASAAIMNTEAFF. Here the CDR3 DNA reads TGTGCCAGCGCGGCGATTATGAACACTGAAGCTTTCTTT.